One and the same sample provided the 10 T cell receptor beta chains below, sequenced in a study of cytomegalovirus exposure and HLA in healthy donors. Clones were read by immunoSEQ multiplex PCR, and TCRdb kept only the in-frame ones, dropping some. Of approximately 270,000 clones listed, almost 90% are singletons. Sequencing was done on a sample of PBMCs. These receptor sequences come from a woman aged 18-29 years in good health and CMV-seronegative.

V and J are TRBV28 and TRBJ1-2; TRBD1 is a possible D gene (5 bases). Trimming took 6 bases from V and 4 from J, leaving 21 bases between them. In germline, CDR1 is MDHEN, CDR2 SYDVKM. This CDR3 region has 16 residues. CDR3 amino acids: CASSKPTGRGIYGYTF. The DNA for the CDR3 is TGTGCCAGCAGCAAACCCACCGGGCGGGGGATCTATGGCTACACCTTC.

The J gene is TRBJ2-2, the V gene TRBV28; TRBD1 is a possible D gene (7 bases). The germline V gene has CDR1 MDHEN and CDR2 SYDVKM. The CDR3 covers 17 residues. The V gene lost 6 bases and the J gene lost 5 bases, with 22 bases spanning the gap. CDR3 sequence: CASRPRQGRDLTGELFF. DNA for the CDR3: TGTGCCAGCAGACCCCGACAGGGCCGGGACTTGACCGGGGAGCTGTTTTTT.

This chain uses TRBV11-3 with TRBJ2-1, with D unclear. Trimming shortened V by 4 bases and J by 5 bases, and 9 bases separated the two germline ends. CDR1 and CDR2 (germline): SGHNT, YENEEA. The length of the CDR3 is 13 residues. The CDR3 nucleotides read TGTGCCAGCAGCTCCAGCGAAAACAATGAGCAGTTCTTC. This encodes CASSSSENNEQFF.

The V call is TRBV27, the J call TRBJ2-7; TRBD1 agrees at 9 bases. Germline assignment: CDR1 MNHEY and CDR2 SMNVEV (reference sequence). There are 16 residues in the CDR3. The trim removed 3 bases at V and 2 bases at J, leaving 8 bases unmatched. The CDR3 loop is CASSLLQGAFPYEQYF. CDR3 bases: TGTGCCAGCAGTTTGTTACAGGGGGCGTTTCCCTACGAGCAGTACTTC.

This chain uses TRBV15 with TRBJ2-3; D is possibly TRBD1 (6 bases). Trimming left V 5 bases short and J 2 bases short, with 8 bases between. The CDR3 runs to 13 residues. Germline V CDR1 and CDR2: LNHNV, YYDKDF (reference sequence). The CDR3 DNA follows: TGTGCCACCAGCCGGGACACCACAGATACGCAGTATTTT. As protein: CATSRDTTDTQYF.

This chain uses TRBV27 with TRBJ2-7, with 7 nucleotides matching TRBD1. The CDR3 length is 15 residues. The germline gives CDR1 MNHEY, CDR2 SMNVEV (reference sequence). V was clipped by 5 bases and J by 2 bases; unmatched bases: 9. CDR3 protein: CASSLRPGQTYEQYF. CDR3 bases: TGTGCCAGCAGTCTAAGGCCGGGACAGACCTACGAGCAGTACTTC.

The rearrangement uses TRBV5-1 and TRBJ1-2, with D possibly being TRBD1 (6 bases). Looked up from germline, CDR1 is SGHRS and CDR2 is YFSETQ. V lost 5 bases and J lost 2, with 19 bases in between. CDR3 size: 16 residues. CDR3 protein: CASRKDSHPKNYGYTF. In DNA, the CDR3 is TGCGCCAGCAGAAAGGACAGCCATCCCAAGAACTATGGCTACACCTTC.

V usage is TRBV19 and J usage is TRBJ1-5; the D is unclear. Per germline, CDR1 LNHDA and CDR2 SQIVND (reference sequence). The CDR3 is 14 residues long. Trimming shortened V by 5 bases and J by 6 bases, and 14 bases separated the two germline ends. The DNA of the CDR3 is TGTGCCAGTAGTTGGGCAGTCGCTACTCAGCCCCAGCATTTT. Protein: CASSWAVATQPQHF.

The chain carries TRBV6-5 and TRBJ1-2, with 7 bases fitting TRBD1. The CDR3 has 14 amino acids. Germline CDR1 and CDR2: MNHEY and SVGAGI. V was clipped by 0 bases and J by 5 bases; unmatched bases: 3. This chain's CDR3 is CASSYSTGIYGYTF. The CDR3 bases are TGTGCCAGCAGTTACTCGACAGGGATATATGGCTACACCTTC.

This clone was detected only a few times. The rearrangement uses TRBV7-9 and TRBJ2-5; D is perhaps TRBD2 (5 bases). Germline V gives CDR1 SEHNR, CDR2 FQNEAQ (reference sequence). V lost 5 bases and J 5 bases, leaving 12 bases between the germline ends. This CDR3 has 13 residues. The CDR3 sequence is CASSVEEMETQYF. The DNA for the CDR3 is TGTGCCAGCAGCGTGGAGGAGATGGAGACCCAGTACTTC.